A selection of T cell receptor beta chains follows, all from one sample in a study of blood T cell repertoires in COVID-19. Sequencing was performed with immunoSEQ multiplex PCR; in TCRdb, only in-frame clones are kept and a portion is missing. In the table there are roughly 170,000 clones, 80% to 90% of which are singletons. The material sequenced was peripheral blood. These receptors were taken from a man aged 40-55 years who had recovered from COVID-19. The CDR3 runs from the conserved cysteine through the conserved F or W. Fields, in order: CDR3 protein, CDR3 DNA, J gene, D gene, clone size, V gene. D genes are given only for firm matches. Size is stated for part of the rows, as once, few or many counts, or as a class when the clone is expanded.

CASSRGGSGYEQYF TGTGCCAGCAGTCGAGGGGGATCGGGCTACGAGCAGTACTTC TRBJ2-7 - - TRBV28
CASRSPKDRLLSGNTIYF TGTGCCAGCAGATCACCTAAGGACAGACTCCTCTCTGGAAACACCATATATTTT TRBJ1-3 - - TRBV11-2
CASSPLDRTSGNTIYF TGTGCCAGCTCACCACTGGACAGGACCTCTGGAAACACCATATATTTT TRBJ1-3 TRBD1 - TRBV18
CASGKGETNTEAFF TGTGCCAGCGGAAAGGGGGAGACGAACACTGAAGCTTTCTTT TRBJ1-1 - - TRBV9
CASRSGRLTTGELFF TGTGCCAGTAGATCTGGCAGACTTACAACCGGGGAGCTGTTTTTT TRBJ2-2 - - TRBV19
CAIRGSALPENEQFF TGTGCCATCAGAGGCAGCGCCCTTCCGGAGAATGAGCAGTTCTTC TRBJ2-1 - few TRBV10-3
CASSQAGVLDYSNQPQHF TGCGCCAGCAGCCAAGCGGGAGTCCTAGATTATAGCAATCAGCCCCAGCATTTT TRBJ1-5 - few TRBV4-1
CASGGDRAYGYTF TGTGCCTCCGGGGGGGACAGGGCATATGGCTACACCTTC TRBJ1-2 TRBD1 - TRBV30
CASSDLISAQETQYF TGTGCCAGCAGTGATCTCATTAGCGCACAAGAGACCCAGTACTTC TRBJ2-5 - - TRBV6-1
CASSLRLSTSDEQYF TGTGCCAGCAGCCTTAGACTCTCAACTAGTGACGAGCAGTACTTC TRBJ2-7 - - TRBV5-4
CSAGASGGTGELFF TGCAGTGCTGGTGCTAGCGGGGGAACCGGGGAGCTGTTTTTT TRBJ2-2 TRBD2 - TRBV20-1
CASSQDTGETQYF TGTGCCAGCAGCCAAGATACGGGGGAGACCCAGTACTTC TRBJ2-5 - - TRBV3-1/TRBV3-2
CSASSAASYGYTF TGCAGTGCTAGTTCCGCGGCGTCCTATGGCTACACCTTC TRBJ1-2 - - TRBV20-1
CASSGRGVQGLAGGRGGADTQYF TGTGCCAGCAGTGGTCGAGGAGTCCAAGGACTAGCGGGGGGCCGGGGTGGCGCAGATACGCAGTATTTT TRBJ2-3 TRBD2 - TRBV2
CASSLALRGDYGYTF TGTGCCAGCAGCTTGGCTCTCCGGGGGGACTATGGCTACACCTTC TRBJ1-2 - - TRBV5-5
CASSPTGTPGNTIYF TGTGCCAGCAGCCCCACCGGGACACCTGGAAACACCATATATTTT TRBJ1-3 - - TRBV6-5
CASSAGQGNYGYTF TGTGCCAGCAGCGCTGGACAGGGGAACTATGGCTACACCTTC TRBJ1-2 TRBD1 - TRBV13
CASSPYSDRPPPKTNTGELFF TGTGCCAGCAGCCCTTACTCGGACAGGCCCCCACCCAAAACGAACACCGGGGAGCTGTTTTTT TRBJ2-2 TRBD1 - TRBV3-1/TRBV3-2
CASSEGVRTGGYTF TGTGCCAGCAGTGAAGGCGTCCGGACGGGGGGCTACACCTTC TRBJ1-2 - - TRBV6-1
CASSFDRGNTGELFF TGTGCCAGCAGTTTTGACAGGGGCAACACCGGGGAGCTGTTTTTT TRBJ2-2 TRBD1 - TRBV28
CASSLTSGSTGELFF TGTGCCAGCAGCTTAACTAGCGGGTCCACCGGGGAGCTGTTTTTT TRBJ2-2 TRBD2 - TRBV7-2
CATSRGAQGFYNEQFF TGTGCCACCAGCAGAGGGGCACAGGGGTTTTACAATGAGCAGTTCTTC TRBJ2-1 TRBD1 - TRBV15
CASSFRSGSMKTQYF TGTGCCAGCAGCTTCAGGAGCGGGAGCATGAAGACCCAGTACTTC TRBJ2-5 TRBD2 once TRBV7-2
CATTLSGDITEAFF TGTGCCACCACACTGTCAGGGGACATCACTGAAGCTTTCTTT TRBJ1-1 - - TRBV6-5
CASSLAVAGVGNEQFF TGTGCCAGCAGCTTGGCCGTAGCGGGAGTCGGCAATGAGCAGTTCTTC TRBJ2-1 TRBD2 - TRBV5-4
CASSTQVGQPQHF TGTGCCAGCAGTACACAGGTAGGCCAGCCCCAGCATTTT TRBJ1-5 - - TRBV12-3/TRBV12-4
CASSVGLEDTDEQFF TGTGCCAGCAGCGTAGGTCTTGAGGACACCGATGAGCAGTTCTTC TRBJ2-1 - - TRBV9
CASSSRVLYQYF TGTGCCAGCAGCTCCAGGGTACTTTATCAGTATTTT TRBJ2-3 - - TRBV7-2
CASSYRTAYQPQHF TGTGCCAGCAGTTACAGGACAGCTTATCAGCCCCAGCATTTT TRBJ1-5 - - TRBV6-6
CASSQESIADTQYF TGCGCCAGCAGCCAAGAATCTATAGCAGATACGCAGTATTTT TRBJ2-3 - - TRBV4-1
CASIERAWDNQPQHF TGTGCCAGTATAGAGAGGGCTTGGGACAATCAGCCCCAGCATTTT TRBJ1-5 - - TRBV19
CASSQEERGDQPQHF TGCGCCAGCAGCCAAGAGGAGCGGGGGGATCAGCCCCAGCATTTT TRBJ1-5 - - TRBV4-3